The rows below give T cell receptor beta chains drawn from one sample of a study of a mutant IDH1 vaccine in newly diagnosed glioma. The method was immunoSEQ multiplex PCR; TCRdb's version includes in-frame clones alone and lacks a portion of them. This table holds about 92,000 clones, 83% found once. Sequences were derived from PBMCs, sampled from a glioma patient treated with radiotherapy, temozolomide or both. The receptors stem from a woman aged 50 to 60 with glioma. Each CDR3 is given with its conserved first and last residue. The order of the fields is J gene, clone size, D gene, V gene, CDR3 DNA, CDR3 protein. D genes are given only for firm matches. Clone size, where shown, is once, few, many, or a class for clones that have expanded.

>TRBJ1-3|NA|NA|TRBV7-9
TGTGCCAGCAGCTTAGACTTCCTCCGAGGCTCTGGAAACACCATATATTTT
CASSLDFLRGSGNTIYF
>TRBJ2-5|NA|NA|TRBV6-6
TGTGCCAGCAGACAACGGGGAGAGACCCAGTACTTC
CASRQRGETQYF
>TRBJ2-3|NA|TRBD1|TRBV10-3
TGTGCCATCAGGACGACCTTATTTACAGGGGACACAGATACGCAGTATTTT
CAIRTTLFTGDTDTQYF
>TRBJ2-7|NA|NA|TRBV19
TGTGCCAGTAGTCCAGGTCCCTACGAGCAGTACTTC
CASSPGPYEQYF
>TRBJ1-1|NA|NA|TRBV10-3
TGTGCCATCAGTTTCGACTCACGGGGCGTGAACACTGAAGCTTTCTTT
CAISFDSRGVNTEAFF
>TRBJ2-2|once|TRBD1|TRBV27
TGTGCCAGCAGTTGGGGACAGGGTACCGGGGAGCTGTTTTTT
CASSWGQGTGELFF
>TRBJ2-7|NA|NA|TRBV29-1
TGCAGCGTTGCCGGGTTGCGGGGCACTTACGAGCAGTACTTC
CSVAGLRGTYEQYF
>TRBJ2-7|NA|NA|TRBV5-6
TGTGCCAGCAGCTATGGATACGAGCAGTACTTC
CASSYGYEQYF
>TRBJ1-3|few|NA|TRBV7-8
TGTGCCAGCAGCTTAGTTTTCCAGGGAAACACCATATATTTT
CASSLVFQGNTIYF
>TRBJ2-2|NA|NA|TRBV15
TGTGCCACCAGCAGAGATTTCACAGGGAGGAAGACCGGGGAGCTGTTTTTT
CATSRDFTGRKTGELFF
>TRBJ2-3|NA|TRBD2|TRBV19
TGTGCCAGTAGTCCGTTAGGGATCGGCGGGGGGGCGGATACGCAGTATTTT
CASSPLGIGGGADTQYF
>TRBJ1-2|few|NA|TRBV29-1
TGCAGCGCTTCCCACTCGGGTTATGGCTACACCTTC
CSASHSGYGYTF
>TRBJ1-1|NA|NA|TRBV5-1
TGCGCCAGCAGCCCTATGGACAGTTCGGGCACTGAAGCTTTCTTT
CASSPMDSSGTEAFF
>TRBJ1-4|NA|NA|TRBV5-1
TGCGCCAGCAGCTTGAGAGGGTATGGCGAAAAACTGTTTTTT
CASSLRGYGEKLFF
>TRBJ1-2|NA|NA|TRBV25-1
TGTGCCAGCAGCCCTGGGGGTTTCTCTCCCCGTTATGGCTACACCTTC
CASSPGGFSPRYGYTF
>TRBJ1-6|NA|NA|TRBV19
TGTGCCAGTTCAGAAGGCTCCTATAATTCACCCCTCCACTTT
CASSEGSYNSPLHF
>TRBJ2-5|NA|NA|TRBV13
TGTGCCAGCAGCCGACGTTACAGGGCGGAGACCCAGTACTTC
CASSRRYRAETQYF
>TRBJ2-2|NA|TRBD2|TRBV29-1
TGCAGCGTTGGGCTAGCGGCTAACAATGGCGGGGAGCTGTTTTTT
CSVGLAANNGGELFF
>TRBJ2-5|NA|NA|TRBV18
TGTGCCAGCTCACTCCGACTCCAAGAGACCCAGTACTTC
CASSLRLQETQYF
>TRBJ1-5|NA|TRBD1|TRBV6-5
TGTGCCAGCAGGCAAGGGGGCCCCTATCAGCCCCAGCATTTT
CASRQGGPYQPQHF
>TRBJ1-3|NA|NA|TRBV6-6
TGTGCCAGCACCGATTACGAAAGGGGTTCTGGAAACACCATATATTTT
CASTDYERGSGNTIYF
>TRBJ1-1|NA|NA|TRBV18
TGTGCCAGCTCAGCGGCTCAGGGAGTCGGGACTGAAGCTTTCTTT
CASSAAQGVGTEAFF
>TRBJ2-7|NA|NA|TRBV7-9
TGTGCCAGCAGCTTCGAGGAGAGCTCCTACGAGCAGTACTTC
CASSFEESSYEQYF
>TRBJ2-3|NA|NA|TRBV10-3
TGTGCCATCAGTGAGAGGCAGGCGGGAACAGATACGCAGTATTTT
CAISERQAGTDTQYF
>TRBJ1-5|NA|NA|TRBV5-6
TGTGCCAGCAGCCTCCTAAGGGAGACGGACCAGCCCCAGCATTTT
CASSLLRETDQPQHF
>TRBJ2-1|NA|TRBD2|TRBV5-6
TGTGCCAGCAGCTCTCGGGGACTAGCGGGGACGAGCTCCTACAATGAGCAGTTCTTC
CASSSRGLAGTSSYNEQFF
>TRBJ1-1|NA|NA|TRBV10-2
TGCGCCAGCAGGAGGGGAAGAGGGGAGGACACTGAAGCTTTCTTT
CASRRGRGEDTEAFF
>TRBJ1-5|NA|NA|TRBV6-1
TGTGCCAGCAGTGGCCTTTTTGGGGGCTTTAATCAGCCCCAGCATTTT
CASSGLFGGFNQPQHF
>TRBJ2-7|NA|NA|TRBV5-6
TGTGCCAGCAGCTGGGGTGGGCCTTCCTACGAGCAGTACTTC
CASSWGGPSYEQYF
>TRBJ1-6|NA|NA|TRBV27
TGTGCCAGCAGTGGGGGAAGCTTAAATTCACCCCTCCACTTT
CASSGGSLNSPLHF
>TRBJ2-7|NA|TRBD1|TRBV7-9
TGTGCCAGCAGCACAGGGGGGACACCTGCTGATGAGCAGTACTTC
CASSTGGTPADEQYF
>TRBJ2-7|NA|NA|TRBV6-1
TGTGCCAGCAGTGAGACCCCTAGATTCGAGCAGTACTTC
CASSETPRFEQYF
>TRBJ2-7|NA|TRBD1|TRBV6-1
TGTGCCAGCAGTGAATTCACAGGGGTCGGCGCCTACGAGCAGTACTTC
CASSEFTGVGAYEQYF
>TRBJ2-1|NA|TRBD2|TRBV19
TGTGCCAGTAGTGTTACTAGCGGGGGGGGAAGTAATGAGCAGTTCTTC
CASSVTSGGGSNEQFF
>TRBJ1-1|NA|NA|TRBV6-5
TGTGCCAGCAGTTACGAGGGGCGCAGGACTGAAGCTTTCTTT
CASSYEGRRTEAFF
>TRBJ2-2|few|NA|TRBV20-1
TGCAGTGCCCGGTACACCGGGGAGCTGTTTTTT
CSARYTGELFF
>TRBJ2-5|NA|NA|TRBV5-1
TGCGCCAGCAGCTTGGATTTTCTCCAAGAGACCCAGTACTTC
CASSLDFLQETQYF
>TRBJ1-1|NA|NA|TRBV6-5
TGTGCCAGCTTAGAAAGCACCCGAAGTACTCAAGCTTTCTTT
CASLESTRSTQAFF
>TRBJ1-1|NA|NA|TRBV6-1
TGTGCCAGCAGTGAAGCGTACCCGGGGGCGGGCACTGAAGCTTTCTTT
CASSEAYPGAGTEAFF
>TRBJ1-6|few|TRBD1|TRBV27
TGTGCCAGCAGTTTGGGGACAGTCTATAATTCACCCCTCCACTTT
CASSLGTVYNSPLHF
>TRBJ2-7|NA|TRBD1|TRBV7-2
TGTGCCAGCAGCGTCAGGTCCGGGACAGGGTATTACGAGCAGTACTTC
CASSVRSGTGYYEQYF
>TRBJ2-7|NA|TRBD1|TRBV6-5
TGTGCCAGCAGTTACTCACTAAGGACAGGGAGGACCGAGCAGTACTTC
CASSYSLRTGRTEQYF
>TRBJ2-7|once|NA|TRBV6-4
TGTGCCAGCCCGGACGAGGGATCGGGGGAGCAGTACTTC
CASPDEGSGEQYF